The following is a TCR beta chain sequence with its context. These data originate in a study of blood T cell repertoires in COVID-19. CDR1 and CDR2 (germline): MNHEY, SMNVEV (reference sequence). This CDR3 has 16 residues. With 5 bases clipped from V and 5 bases from J, the junction kept 13 bases outside the gene matches. Sequenced by immunoSEQ multiplex PCR; TCRdb stores in-frame clones only, minus some. The sample holds over 100,000 clones; approximately 90% are singletons and the top ten take 1% to 1.4%. The receptor was derived from a human donor in a cohort sampled during active COVID-19. This chain links TRBV27 with TRBJ2-7; 9 bases are a match to TRBD2. Sequencing was performed on peripheral blood. The DNA for the CDR3 is TGTGCCAGCAGTCTCCCGGGGGTAGCGGGAGTGCACGAGCAGTACTTC. Translating gives CASSLPGVAGVHEQYF.